A single TCR beta chain is shown here with its context. The data derive from a study of blood T cell repertoires in COVID-19. About the research overall: The United States, Italy and Spain provided the acute and convalescent COVID-19 samples.

Germline V gene lookup returns CDR1 SGHNT and CDR2 YENEEA. This CDR3 comprises 15 residues. V shed 7 bases, J shed 4 bases, and the junction held 8 bases outside the gene matches. Assay used: immunoSEQ multiplex PCR; TCRdb lists only in-frame clones, some missing. The sample has fewer than 200,000 clones, more than 75% seen once. The chain uses TRBV11-3 and TRBJ2-2; TRBD1 matches at 8 bases. Sequenced sample: peripheral blood. The TCR originated in a man aged 40-50 years with active or convalescent COVID-19. Here the CDR3 DNA reads TGTGCCAGCAATACCGACAGGGGTGGCACCGGGGAGCTGTTTTTT. Protein sequence: CASNTDRGGTGELFF.